This T cell receptor (beta chain) was documented in a study of metastatic and nonmetastatic thyroid tumors. Sample share makes this clone medium-sized (0.01 to 0.1%). TCRdb reanalyzed the PCR reads via MiXCR. This table has tens of thousands of clones, about a sixth appearing once. No treatment of any kind had been given to any patient before thyroid surgery. The TCR was taken from a male donor with papillary thyroid cancer or a benign thyroid nodule (not recorded which). Some clones in this sample may be carry-over from other donors' samples. What was sequenced was blood.

The CDR3 loop is CASSRMGVPYEQYF. CDR3 DNA: TGTGCCAGCAGCCGCATGGGGGTCCCTTACGAGCAGTACTTC. This chain connects TRBV27 to TRBJ2-7; the D gene could be TRBD1 or TRBD2 (5 bases each). V was clipped by 6 bases and J by 4 bases, with 16 bases between them. The CDR3 spans 14 residues. Germline CDR1 reads MNHEY; CDR2 reads SMNVEV (reference sequence).